Shown below are 5 T cell receptor beta chains from a single sample sequenced in a study of blood T cells in healthy people across ages. A J-beta primer mix and a sample-barcoded 5' primer were used in a second PCR of roughly 6 to 12 cycles. TCRdb ran MiXCR on the 5' RACE reads and lists one entry per CDR3 protein. The sample yields over a million distinct CDR3 sequences, approximately 39% seen once. The sample consisted of blood. Every receptor here comes from a woman aged 18-29 years in good health.

As to this clonotype: The junction shows a germline mismatch at one end, possibly a read error. The V call is TRBV24-1, the J call TRBJ2-3; D possibly corresponds to TRBD2 (5 bases). The length of the CDR3 is 12 residues. CDR1 is KGHDR and CDR2 is SFDVKD in the germline V gene. CDR3 nucleotide sequence: TGTGTCACCAGTTCTTGGGAGAATACGCAGTATTTT. Its protein product is CVTSSWENTQYF.

This chain joins TRBV12-3 or TRBV12-4 and TRBJ2-2, with 8 bases aligning to TRBD2. The CDR3 loop spans 14 amino acids. The ends lost 7 bases at V and 6 bases at J; junction bases unmatched: 7. The CDR3: CASTRGGQSGELFF. The CDR3 DNA reads TGTGCCAGCACACGCGGGGGGCAATCCGGGGAGCTGTTTTTT.

Only a few counts were recorded for this clonotype. This sequence joins TRBV7-2 and TRBJ2-3, with D possibly being TRBD2 (5 bases). V was clipped by 5 bases and J by 4 bases, with 19 bases between them. The CDR3 runs 16 residues. Looked up from germline, CDR1 is SGHTA and CDR2 is FQGNSA. The CDR3 region is CASSPSSGSGSDTQYF. In nucleotides, the CDR3 is TGTGCCAGCAGCCCTAGCTCGGGGAGTGGGTCAGATACGCAGTATTTT.

This clonotype was counted between two and nine times. The chain links TRBV7-2 to TRBJ2-5, with 7 bases that match TRBD2. This CDR3 has 14 residues. CDR1 and CDR2 from the germline V gene are SGHTA and FQGNSA. V trimming: 5 bases; J trimming: 3 bases; junction bases outside the gene matches: 6. Here the CDR3 DNA reads TGTGCCAGCAGCCCGAATCTAGCGGAAGAGACCCAGTACTTC. Amino acid sequence: CASSPNLAEETQYF.

This clonotype was detected only a few times. The chain joins TRBV18 to TRBJ2-3; TRBD2 is a possible D gene (5 bases). Trimming took 2 bases from V and 1 from J, leaving 10 bases between them. CDR1 KGHSH and CDR2 LQKENI come from the germline V gene. The CDR3 covers 15 residues. As DNA, the CDR3 is TGTGCCAGCTCACCATTTGAGGGCCGCACAGATACGCAGTATTTT. Translation gives CASSPFEGRTDTQYF.